The 16 T cell receptor beta chains reported below all come from one sample, sequenced in a study of T cell responses to AZD1222 COVID-19 vaccine. Method: immunoSEQ multiplex PCR; TCRdb's copy keeps in-frame clones and lacks some. The sample yields under 200,000 clones, roughly 89% seen once. Source: peripheral blood, taken 28 days after the second AZD1222 dose. These receptors all come from an adult who received the AZD1222 COVID-19 vaccine.

V gene TRBV9 combines with J gene TRBJ1-2; D ambiguous. V gave up 2 bases and J gave up 2 bases, with 4 bases separating them. The CDR3 runs 12 residues. Germline CDR1 and CDR2: SGDLS and YYNGEE. The CDR3 reads CASSVQNYGYTF. The CDR3 DNA is TGTGCCAGCAGCGTTCAGAACTATGGCTACACCTTC.

In its sample, this clone was seen a few times. The chain couples TRBV5-6 to TRBJ1-2; 7 bases line up with TRBD1. V shed 6 bases and J 5 bases; nucleotides not matched to a gene: 4. Germline-derived CDR1 and CDR2 are SGHDT and YYEEEE. The CDR3 length is 12 residues. CDR3 in DNA: TGTGCCAGCACGCTACAGGGGTATGGCTACACCTTC. Translated: CASTLQGYGYTF.

The chain couples TRBV12-3 or TRBV12-4 to TRBJ1-2, with TRBD1 identical over 8 bases. V shed 7 bases, J shed 8 bases, and the junction held 9 bases outside the gene matches. This CDR3 contains 13 residues. CDR3 region: CASTNYRGLGYTF. CDR3 sequence (DNA): TGTGCCAGCACCAACTACAGGGGGTTAGGCTACACCTTC.

The sample holds one count of this clone. This sequence joins TRBV19 and TRBJ2-2; 10 positions match TRBD2. V dropped 6 bases and J dropped 5; count of bases not matched to a gene: 9. Germline lookup yields CDR1 LNHDA and CDR2 SQIVND (reference sequence). The CDR3 is made up of 16 amino acids. Here the CDR3 DNA reads TGTGCCAGTAGGGACAGCCTAGCGGGGGAAACCGGGGAGCTGTTTTTT. Its protein product is CASRDSLAGETGELFF.

The V and J genes are TRBV9 and TRBJ2-7, with D maybe TRBD2 (7 bases). Germline loops: CDR1 SGDLS, CDR2 YYNGEE. The CDR3 consists of 15 residues. With 4 bases removed from V and 0 bases from J, the gap between germline ends came to 14 bases. The DNA for the CDR3 is TGTGCCAGCAGCCCGGGGGGCACACGCTCCTACGAGCAGTACTTC. Its protein is CASSPGGTRSYEQYF.

This sequence joins TRBV2 and TRBJ2-2, with D tentatively TRBD1 (5 bases). V lost 3 bases to trimming and J lost 8 bases, with 19 bases between them. The CDR3 is made up of 16 amino acids. Looked up from germline, CDR1 is SNHLY and CDR2 is FYNNEI. CDR3 protein: CASSDMAGPHQGELFF. Here the CDR3 DNA reads TGTGCCAGCAGTGATATGGCAGGGCCTCACCAAGGGGAGCTGTTTTTT.

This chain joins TRBV5-1 and TRBJ1-2; the D is unclear. V was cut by 2 bases and J by 9 bases, with 14 bases left in between. CDR1 and CDR2 (germline): SGHRS, YFSETQ. The CDR3 covers 13 residues. CDR3 amino acids: CASSLGRAERYTF. CDR3 DNA: TGCGCCAGCAGCTTAGGACGCGCAGAGCGCTACACCTTC. Drawing the rest from reference TRBV5-1 and TRBJ1-2, the complete variable domain is KAGVTQTPRYLIKTRGQQVTLSCSPISGHRSVSWYQQTPGQGLQFLFEYFSETQRNKGNFPGRFSGRQFSNSRSEMNVSTLELGDSALYLCASSLGRAERYTFGSGTRLTVV.

The DNA of the CDR3 is TGCGCCAGTAAGGGGACAGAGACCTACGAGCAGTACTTC. Its translation is CASKGTETYEQYF. The rearrangement links TRBV10-2 to TRBJ2-7; TRBD1 matches 7 bases. The CDR3 spans 13 residues. Germline V gene lookup returns CDR1 WSHSY and CDR2 SAAADI. V lost 9 bases, J lost 2 bases, and 7 bases stayed unmatched.

V is TRBV19 and J is TRBJ2-3, with 14 bases matching TRBD2. The CDR3 is made up of 17 amino acids. J gave up 6 bases and V 7 bases, and 12 bases lay outside the gene matches. The germline V gene encodes CDR1 LNHDA and CDR2 SQIVND (reference sequence). CDR3 region: CASTDERGLAGVDTQYF. The CDR3 nucleotides are TGTGCCAGTACCGACGAACGGGGACTAGCGGGGGTTGATACGCAGTATTTT.

The table lists this clone with a few counts. This sequence joins TRBV7-2 and TRBJ2-5; 7 nucleotides match TRBD1. Trimming took 6 bases from V and 4 from J; bases not matched to a gene: 14. Looked up from germline, CDR1 is SGHTA and CDR2 is FQGNSA. The CDR3 covers 16 residues. The CDR3 protein is CASSPALRGPGETQYF. CDR3 bases: TGTGCCAGCAGTCCAGCGCTAAGGGGGCCAGGAGAGACCCAGTACTTC.

The V gene is TRBV5-6, the J gene TRBJ1-1; D is unresolved. This CDR3 comprises 13 residues. Between the trimmed V and J ends, which lost 4 bases and 4 bases, there was a span of 11 bases. The germline CDR1 and CDR2 sequences are SGHDT and YYEEEE. CDR3 amino acids: CASSVLGSTEAFF. CDR3 nucleotides: TGTGCCAGCAGCGTGTTAGGGAGCACTGAAGCTTTCTTT.

The chain carries TRBV19 and TRBJ2-7; 9 bases are a match to TRBD1. After removal of 5 bases from V and 7 bases from J, the junction contained 12 bases not matched to a gene. The CDR3 totals 15 residues. CDR1 LNHDA and CDR2 SQIVND come from the germline V gene (reference sequence). The CDR3 reads CASSGPQGAIKEQYF. The CDR3 nucleotides are TGTGCCAGTAGTGGCCCACAGGGGGCGATAAAAGAGCAGTACTTC.

The chain combines TRBV19 with TRBJ1-1, with 10 bases fitting TRBD1. The CDR3 spans 13 residues. CDR1 and CDR2 (germline): LNHDA, SQIVND (reference sequence). J lost 4 bases, V lost 6 bases, and 2 bases had no gene match. The CDR3 coding sequence is TGTGCCAGTAGGGGACAGGGGATCACTGAAGCTTTCTTT. It encodes CASRGQGITEAFF.

The chain links TRBV10-3 to TRBJ1-3; D remains unclear. There are 15 residues in the CDR3. Germline V gene lookup returns CDR1 ENHRY and CDR2 SYGVKD. Trimming pared 2 bases from V and 0 bases from J, leaving 8 bases between. The CDR3 region has the DNA TGTGCCATCAGTGAGAGGCTGAGCTCTGGAAACACCATATATTTT. This gives the protein CAISERLSSGNTIYF.

The table lists this clone with a few counts. V gene TRBV30 combines with J gene TRBJ1-6; D is ambiguous. CDR3 length: 14 residues. V lost 0 bases, J lost 7 bases, and 10 bases lay in between. From germline, CDR1 is GTSNPN and CDR2 SVGIG (reference sequence). The CDR3 loop reads CAWSVRAANSPLHF. In DNA form, the CDR3 reads TGTGCCTGGAGTGTACGGGCAGCGAATTCACCCCTCCACTTT.

The chain links TRBV2 to TRBJ2-1; D remains ambiguous. Germline lookup yields CDR1 SNHLY and CDR2 FYNNEI. Trimming removed 4 bases from V and 3 bases from J, with 10 bases in between. The CDR3 consists of 14 residues. The CDR3 spells CASSGYRFYNEQFF. In DNA, the CDR3 is TGTGCCAGCAGTGGATACAGATTCTACAATGAGCAGTTCTTC.